The 22 T cell receptor beta chains presented below share a single source sample, sequenced in a study of a mutant IDH1 vaccine in newly diagnosed glioma. These receptors have no known antigen. TCRdb's copy holds only in-frame clones and misses some; the assay was immunoSEQ multiplex PCR. Seen here are approximately 44,000 clones, roughly four fifths observed once, and the top ten hold roughly an eighth. Time point of the sample: week 35, safety follow-up. A single vaccine dose contained 300 ug of mutant IDH1 20-mer peptide, and topical imiquimod was used with it. This specimen consisted of PBMCs, obtained from a glioma patient whose treatment included an IDH1 peptide vaccine. The source is a man aged 35-49 years with glioma.

V is TRBV19 and J is TRBJ1-1; D is ambiguous. Between the trimmed V and J ends, which lost 1 base and 6 bases, there was a span of 6 bases. CDR1 is LNHDA, CDR2 SQIVND, per germline (reference sequence). The CDR3 loop spans 12 amino acids. The CDR3 coding sequence is TGTGCCAGTAGTATAGGGGGAGCTGAAGCTTTCTTT. This encodes CASSIGGAEAFF.

The V call is TRBV9, the J call TRBJ1-6; TRBD1 matches at 8 bases. The CDR3 covers 16 residues. V lost 0 bases, J lost 9 bases, and 8 bases stayed unmatched. Per the germline V gene, CDR1 is SGDLS and CDR2 is YYNGEE. The CDR3 coding sequence is TGTGCCAGCAGCGTAGCTCAGGGGGCGCCTGGTTCACCCCTCCACTTT. Its protein is CASSVAQGAPGSPLHF.

The rearrangement joins TRBV28 to TRBJ2-5, with 12 bases fitting TRBD2. The CDR3 totals 15 residues. Trimming took 5 bases from V and 5 from J; bases not matched to a gene: 6. Germline CDR1 MDHEN, CDR2 SYDVKM. CDR3 residues: CASSGALAGGETQYF. In DNA, the CDR3 is TGTGCCAGCAGTGGGGCACTAGCGGGAGGTGAGACCCAGTACTTC. Combining the CDR3 with reference TRBV28 and TRBJ2-5 gives the whole variable domain DVKVTQSSRYLVKRTGEKVFLECVQDMDHENMFWYRQDPGLGLRLIYFSYDVKMKEKGDIPEGYSVSREKKERFSLILESASTNQTSMYLCASSGALAGGETQYFGPGTRLLVL.

CDR3 sequence reads: CASSPGLARETQYF. DNA for the CDR3: TGTGCCAGCAGCCCGGGACTAGCCCGCGAGACCCAGTACTTC. The chain is built from TRBV5-5 and TRBJ2-5, with 9 bases lining up with TRBD2. CDR1 is SGHKS, CDR2 YYEKEE, per germline (reference sequence). V shed 4 bases and J 5 bases; nucleotides not matched to a gene: 6. The CDR3 spans 14 residues. Using reference TRBV5-5 and TRBJ2-5 for the parts outside the CDR3, the full variable domain is DAGVTQSPTHLIKTRGQQVTLRCSPISGHKSVSWYQQVLGQGPQFIFQYYEKEERGRGNFPDRFSARQFPNYSSELNVNALLLGDSALYLCASSPGLARETQYFGPGTRLLVL.

This chain joins TRBV9 and TRBJ2-3; 11 bases agree with TRBD2. Trimming at V came to 4 bases and at J to 4 bases, leaving 5 bases not matched to a gene. CDR1 SGDLS and CDR2 YYNGEE come from the germline V gene. This CDR3 region has 15 residues. DNA for the CDR3: TGTGCCAGCAGCCTTAGCGGGAGGGGGGCAGATACGCAGTATTTT. Residues: CASSLSGRGADTQYF. The full variable domain, completed using reference TRBV9 and TRBJ2-3, is DSGVTQTPKHLITATGQRVTLRCSPRSGDLSVYWYQQSLDQGLQFLIQYYNGEERAKGNILERFSAQQFPDLHSELNLSSLELGDSALYFCASSLSGRGADTQYFGPGTRLTVL.

About this clone: Germline and junction disagree at one end, which may indicate a read error. The chain uses TRBV5-6 and TRBJ2-2; D gene ambiguous. The CDR3 has 11 residues. Germline-derived CDR1 and CDR2 are SGHDT and YYEEEE. The CDR3 coding sequence is TGTGCCAGCAGCTCCACCAGGGAGCTGTTTTTT. It specifies CASSSTRELFF.

This chain connects TRBV5-4 to TRBJ2-5; D assignment may be TRBD1 or TRBD2 (5 bases each). Trimming pared 4 bases from V and 2 bases from J, leaving 15 bases between. Germline CDR1 reads SGHNT; CDR2 reads YYREEE (reference sequence). The CDR3 runs 15 residues. CDR3 amino acids: CASSEPGRLQETQYF. The DNA for the CDR3 is TGTGCCAGCAGCGAGCCGGGACGGCTTCAAGAGACCCAGTACTTC.

The J gene is TRBJ1-2, the V gene TRBV28, with D perhaps matching TRBD1 (5 bases). The CDR3 totals 14 residues. V lost 1 base and J lost 7, with 13 bases in between. Germline CDR1 and CDR2: MDHEN and SYDVKM. The CDR3 spells CASSLFGQGGGYTF. CDR3 nucleotides: TGTGCCAGCAGTTTATTTGGTCAGGGCGGTGGCTACACCTTC.

V and J are TRBV7-2 and TRBJ2-2; D not resolved. The V gene lost 3 bases and the J gene lost 6 bases, with 17 bases spanning the gap. Germline values: CDR1 SGHTA, CDR2 FQGNSA. The CDR3 spans 16 residues. CDR3 sequence reads: CASSLPPDGGAGELFF. The CDR3 region has the DNA TGTGCCAGCAGCTTGCCCCCAGATGGCGGAGCCGGGGAGCTGTTTTTT. Using reference TRBV7-2 and TRBJ2-2 for the parts outside the CDR3, the full variable domain is GAGVSQSPSNKVTEKGKDVELRCDPISGHTALYWYRQSLGQGLEFLIYFQGNSAPDKSGLPSDRFSAERTGGSVSTLTIQRTQQEDSAVYLCASSLPPDGGAGELFFGEGSRLTVL.

The rearrangement links TRBV27 to TRBJ2-1, with TRBD2 matching over 9 bases. Germline-derived CDR1 and CDR2 are MNHEY and SMNVEV (reference sequence). The trim removed 3 bases at V and 0 bases at J, leaving 3 bases unmatched. The CDR3 runs 16 residues. CDR3 DNA: TGTGCCAGCAGTTTCCAGGGACTAGCCTCCTACAATGAGCAGTTCTTC. Its protein is CASSFQGLASYNEQFF.

This clone appeared a few times. This chain links TRBV28 with TRBJ1-5; no clear D. Trimming removed 2 bases from V and 3 bases from J, with 8 bases in between. Germline V lookup: CDR1 MDHEN, CDR2 SYDVKM. The CDR3 length is 14 residues. The CDR3 nucleotides are TGTGCCAGCAGTTTAGGGGTAGACAATCAGCCCCAGCATTTT. Its protein is CASSLGVDNQPQHF.

The chain has TRBV2 and TRBJ2-7; D might be TRBD2 (6 bases). Trimming shortened V by 10 bases and J by 1 base, and 14 bases separated the two germline ends. The CDR3 sequence is 13 residues long. Germline values: CDR1 SNHLY, CDR2 FYNNEI. The DNA of the CDR3 is TGTGCCAACAAGCGGGTCAAATCCTACGAGCAGTACTTC. It yields the protein CANKRVKSYEQYF.

The genes are TRBV4-3 and TRBJ1-1, with D possibly matching TRBD1 (5 bases). Looked up from germline, CDR1 is LGHNA and CDR2 is YSLEER. Between the trimmed V and J ends, which lost 1 base and 5 bases, there was a span of 14 bases. This CDR3 is 15 amino acids long. The CDR3 DNA follows: TGCGCCAGCAGCCAAGGGACTGAGGGACGGACTGAAGCTTTCTTT. Its translation is CASSQGTEGRTEAFF.

The chain carries TRBV4-1 and TRBJ2-2; D uncertain. The germline V gene has CDR1 MGHRA and CDR2 YSYEKL. This CDR3 has 17 residues. V lost 0 bases, J lost 4 bases, and 15 bases lay in between. CDR3 sequence (DNA): TGCGCCAGCAGCCAAGAAATCCCCCTTGGTTTCACCGGGGAGCTGTTTTTT. It codes for CASSQEIPLGFTGELFF.

This clone has a handful of counts. V and J are TRBV25-1 and TRBJ1-2; the D is unclear. The CDR3 sequence is 11 residues long. Germline V gene data show CDR1 as MGHDK and CDR2 as SYGVNS. Deletions cut 4 bases from V and 1 base from J, with 1 base between. The CDR3 loop is CASSGNYGYTF. CDR3 in DNA: TGTGCCAGCAGTGGTAACTATGGCTACACCTTC.

The V call is TRBV6-4, the J call TRBJ1-5, with D uncertain. The germline CDR1 and CDR2 sequences are MRHNA and SNTAGT. The V end lost 2 bases, the J end lost 0 bases, and 2 bases lay between the germline ends. The CDR3 covers 13 residues. Here the CDR3 reads CASSDSSNQPQHF. DNA of the CDR3: TGTGCCAGCAGTGACAGTAGCAATCAGCCCCAGCATTTT.

In this sample, this clone is medium-sized (0.01 to 0.1%). The V gene is TRBV7-7, the J gene TRBJ1-4, with D unresolved. The germline V gene has CDR1 SSHAT and CDR2 FNYEAQ (reference sequence). The length of the CDR3 is 13 residues. V was clipped by 3 bases and J by 5 bases, with 7 bases between them. CDR3 DNA: TGTGCCAGCAGCTTCCGGGGAAATGAAAAACTGTTTTTT. Translated, it gives CASSFRGNEKLFF.

V gene TRBV7-9 combines with J gene TRBJ1-5; weak D call: TRBD1 (6 bases). V lost 9 bases, J lost 0 bases, and 18 bases lay in between. This CDR3 is 16 amino acids long. Germline V gene sequence: CDR1 SEHNR, CDR2 FQNEAQ (reference sequence). CDR3 in amino acids: CARSALDSYSNQPQHF. CDR3 in DNA: TGTGCCAGGAGCGCCTTGGACAGCTATAGCAATCAGCCCCAGCATTTT.

This clone was recorded once. The V gene is TRBV29-1, the J gene TRBJ2-2, with 10 bases lining up with TRBD1. The CDR3 spans 17 residues. V shed 2 bases, J shed 6 bases, and the junction held 12 bases outside the gene matches. The germline gives CDR1 SQVTM, CDR2 ANQGSEA. The CDR3 DNA reads as TGCAGCGTTGAATGGAGGGCGACAGGGGGCGCATCCGGGGAGCTGTTTTTT. It codes for CSVEWRATGGASGELFF.

The rearrangement joins TRBV6-4 to TRBJ2-3; 14 bases line up with TRBD2. The CDR3 is 14 residues long. Germline V CDR1 and CDR2: MRHNA, SNTAGT. With V trimmed by 8 bases and J by 6 bases, 4 bases remained unmatched. The CDR3 DNA reads as TGTGCCAGCCGGAGACTAGCGGGAGGGGATACGCAGTATTTT. Translation gives CASRRLAGGDTQYF.

The chain carries TRBV14 and TRBJ2-2; the D gene is possibly TRBD2 (5 bases). V dropped 4 bases and J dropped 6 bases, with 15 bases sitting between them. The CDR3 has 15 residues. Germline loops: CDR1 SGHDN, CDR2 FVKESK. Written as DNA, the CDR3 is TGTGCCAGCAGCCCCGGGGAGCCAAGGGCCGGGGAGCTGTTTTTT. It encodes CASSPGEPRAGELFF. The entire variable domain, with the rest obtained from reference TRBV14 and TRBJ2-2, is as follows: EAGVTQFPSHSVIEKGQTVTLRCDPISGHDNLYWYRRVMGKEIKFLLHFVKESKQDESGMPNNRFLAERTGGTYSTLKVQPAELEDSGVYFCASSPGEPRAGELFFGEGSRLTVL.

This clone has just a few counts. The V call is TRBV7-9, the J call TRBJ1-4; D is undetermined. The CDR3 extends over 14 amino acids. V lost 1 base to trimming and J lost 6 bases, with 9 bases between them. Germline CDR1 is SEHNR and CDR2 is FQNEAQ (reference sequence). The CDR3 spells CASSLGSNHEKLFF. The CDR3 DNA sequence: TGTGCCAGCAGCTTAGGGTCCAACCATGAAAAACTGTTTTTT.